This TCR beta chain stems from a study of T cells after yellow fever vaccination (dated by TCRdb to about 2019). Some background on the complete study: Libraries from fractions with low cell numbers were prepared with the SMART-Seq v4 Ultra Low Input RNA kit. Blood samples were taken at several timepoints before and after primary and secondary immunization, and bulk PBMC replicates and cell subsets were isolated. Bulk TCR alpha and beta repertoires were sequenced longitudinally to track T-cell clones before and after primary and booster YFV17D yellow fever vaccination. The cohort comprised two healthy male donors, one aged 18 to 30 and one aged 30 to 39 years.

Worth noting for this clonotype: Its antigen specificity is not known. Base qualities are not at hand, and no much larger clone is one base apart.

TCR cDNA was synthesized by 5'RACE template switching, which introduced a universal primer site and unique molecular identifiers. Priming for cDNA synthesis came from both the TCR alpha and TCR beta constant segments. Two PCR steps were used to amplify libraries, with sample barcodes and sequencing adapters being added in the second step. Sequencing of libraries was done on Illumina HiSeq 2500 (2x100 bp) or NovaSeq (2x150 bp). As for how the authors treated the data: MIGEC was used to demultiplex reads and collapse the reads into UMI consensus sequences, and MiXCR was used for V(D)J alignment. Vaccine-responding clonotypes were defined with edgeR using replicate PBMC samples, requiring FDR below 0.01 and a log2 fold change above 5 up to day 15. Each bulk clonotype received a CD4 or CD8 identity based on whether the sequenced CD4 or CD8 repertoire contained that clonotype at higher abundance. TCRdb applied fastp at Q25 and MiXCR to the public reads, then kept only in-frame beta chains. Each entry merges the rows of one CDR3 protein and shows their most common DNA and genes. TCRdb's processing, not the authors' own work, is the source of the V and J calls. Counted in this sample were approximately 580,000 distinct CDR3 sequences; roughly 17% of them appeared once. Approximately 15% of the sample goes to the ten largest clones.

Interpreted using the paper, the treatment or condition label stands for: live attenuated yellow fever vaccine strain. At every blood-draw timepoint, two biological replicates of bulk PBMCs were collected. PBMCs were isolated from peripheral blood using a standard Ficoll-Paque protocol. TriZol was used to extract RNA from bulk PBMCs, from CD4 and CD8 fractions, and from dextramer-positive and dextramer-negative fractions. Results the study describes overall, beyond this receptor: Computational filtering was required because FACS-sorted repertoires could contain abundant contaminating clonotypes from the bulk population. A small fraction of clonotypes appeared in both the CD4 and CD8 compartments, likely as a result of convergent recombination. After the booster, most of the clones that had expanded following primary vaccination were detected again (roughly 96% of CD4 and roughly 88% of CD8), which suggests that memory was broadly maintained. The secondary T-cell response was found to be weaker but faster than the primary response, with a peak reached on day 5 rather than on day 15. The study included only two donors, which limits how far the findings can be generalized.

The germline V gene encodes CDR1 KGHSH and CDR2 LQKENI. The cysteine opens and the phenylalanine closes a CDR3 of 14 amino acids. The entry retains the CDR3 DNA only, 42 bases that are in frame from base 1. V gives up 7 bases and J gives up 7 bases, and the segment between their germline ends measures 20 bases. This TCR was recovered from a man aged 18 to 29 who received the YFV17D yellow fever vaccine. Here the chain combines TRBV18 and TRBJ2-7; no D gene is confidently identified. Sequenced material: PBMCs, taken about 5 days after the first yellow fever vaccination. The sequenced DNA: TGTGCCAGCTTCTCCGAGGCGACTCCTGGAGAGCAGTACTTC. It translates as CASFSEATPGEQYF.